At least ten counts were recorded for the clone carrying this T cell receptor (beta chain). This sample is drawn from a study of T cells in Graves' hyperthyroidism and ophthalmopathy. TCR beta CDR3 regions were amplified from RNA transcripts. When the TCR CDR3 underwent first-round RT-PCR, the HTBI primer set was used. TCRdb reanalysed the multiplex PCR reads using MiXCR and keeps one entry per CDR3 protein. The repertoire holds over 650,000 distinct CDR3 sequences, with 40% to 55% as singletons. Germline values: CDR1 SGHNT, CDR2 YYREEE (reference sequence). V lost 0 bases, J lost 4 bases, and 8 bases lay in between. This CDR3 region has 15 residues. Patients showing uncontrolled infection, other autoimmune disease, pregnancy or lactation were ineligible. Diagnosis rested on symptoms, serum thyroxine and TRAb, thyroid ultrasound, and orbital computed tomography.

This receptor was obtained from an adult man with Graves' disease, either hyperthyroidism or ophthalmopathy (not recorded which). The sample comprised peripheral blood or thyroid tissue (not recorded which). This chain uses TRBV5-4 with TRBJ2-6; D not certain. The CDR3 sequence: CASSLDLSGANVLTF. CDR3 nucleotides: TGTGCCAGCAGCTTGGACCTATCCGGGGCCAACGTCCTGACTTTC.